The next 2 T cell receptor beta chains were all read from a single sample in a study of T cell repertoires in cytomegalovirus infection. These TCRs are of unknown antigen specificity. TCRdb fed the reads into MiXCR, producing one record per CDR3 protein. Altogether 100,000 to 150,000 distinct CDR3 sequences are present, more than 20% being singletons, with the ten largest covering roughly 33%. Input material: PBMCs, sequenced either directly or after in vitro stimulation (not recorded which). The origin of the receptors is a human donor in good health (CMV status not recorded). Some clones in this sample may be carry-over from other donors' samples.

This clonotype has only a few counts. J is TRBJ2-5 and V is TRBV7-3; 9 nucleotides align to TRBD2. The ends lost 5 bases at V and 4 bases at J; junction bases unmatched: 5. Germline lookup yields CDR1 SGHTA and CDR2 FQGTGA. The CDR3 spans 14 residues. This CDR3 reads CASSPGLAPETQYF. The CDR3 DNA reads as TGTGCCAGCAGCCCCGGACTAGCGCCAGAGACCCAGTACTTC.

This clonotype was counted many times. The rearrangement uses TRBV7-8 and TRBJ1-2; D call uncertain. Germline CDR1 SGHVS, CDR2 FQNEAQ. The V end was cut by 3 bases, the J end by 5 bases, with 13 bases between. The CDR3 loop spans 14 amino acids. CDR3 nucleotides: TGTGCCAGCAGCTTCCCTGGGCAGGAGTATGGCTACACCTTC. It encodes CASSFPGQEYGYTF.